The entry below gives a single T cell receptor beta chain sequence along with its context. Its antigen is currently unknown. The CDR3 contains 14 residues. Trimming stripped 6 bases from V and 7 bases from J, with 13 bases between. CDR1 and CDR2 (germline): MDHEN, SYDVKM. Use of 60 Vbeta and 13 Jbeta primers characterized the PCR. Clones were sequenced by immunoSEQ multiplex PCR, and TCRdb holds only the in-frame ones, with some missing. This sample carries 150,000 to 200,000 clones, about 90% of them seen once, and the ten largest clones take roughly 0.23%. These data originate in a study of cytomegalovirus exposure and HLA in healthy donors. General study results and limits: There were reportedly fewer N-insertions in an Asian-associated ancestry cluster than the approximately 700-donor mean, in a later analysis. In vitro checks showed that a few CMV-associated chains really do target CMV antigens. From TCR beta sequences, most subjects' HLA-A and HLA-B alleles were reportedly predicted accurately.

The receptor was derived from a girl less than two years old in good health and CMV-seronegative. The chain uses TRBV28 and TRBJ1-6; D is undetermined. The sequenced material came from PBMCs. The CDR3 nucleotides read TGTGCCAGCAGCCCGCGGGGTCCCAATTCACCCCTCCACTTT. It specifies CASSPRGPNSPLHF. The full variable domain, completed using reference TRBV28 and TRBJ1-6, is DVKVTQSSRYLVKRTGEKVFLECVQDMDHENMFWYRQDPGLGLRLIYFSYDVKMKEKGDIPEGYSVSREKKERFSLILESASTNQTSMYLCASSPRGPNSPLHFGNGTRLTVT.